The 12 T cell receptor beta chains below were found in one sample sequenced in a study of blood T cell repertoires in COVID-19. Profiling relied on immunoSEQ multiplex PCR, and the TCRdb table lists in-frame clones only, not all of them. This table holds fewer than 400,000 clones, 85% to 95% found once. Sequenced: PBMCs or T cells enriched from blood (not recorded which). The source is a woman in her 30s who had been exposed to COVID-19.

CDR3 DNA sequence: TGCGCCACCTCCGGGCCCCGACAGGGAAACTACGAGCAGTACTTC. This gives the protein CATSGPRQGNYEQYF. V is TRBV10-2 and J is TRBJ2-7; 7 bases match TRBD1. With 10 bases clipped from V and 3 bases from J, the junction kept 15 bases outside the gene matches. The length of the CDR3 is 15 residues. Germline assignment: CDR1 WSHSY and CDR2 SAAADI.

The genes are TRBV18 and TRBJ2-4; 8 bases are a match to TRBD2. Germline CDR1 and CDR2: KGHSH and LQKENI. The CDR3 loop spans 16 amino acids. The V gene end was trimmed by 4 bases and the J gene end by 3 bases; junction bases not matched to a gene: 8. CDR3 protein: CASSQRAGDNKNIQYF. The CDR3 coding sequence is TGTGCCAGCTCACAACGAGCGGGGGATAACAAAAACATTCAGTACTTC.

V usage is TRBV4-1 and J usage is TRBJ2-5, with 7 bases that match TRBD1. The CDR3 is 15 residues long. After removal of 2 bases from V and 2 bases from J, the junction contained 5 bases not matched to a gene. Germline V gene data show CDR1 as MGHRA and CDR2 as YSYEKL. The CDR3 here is CASSQIQGSQETQYF. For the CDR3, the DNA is TGCGCCAGCAGCCAAATACAGGGGTCTCAAGAGACCCAGTACTTC.

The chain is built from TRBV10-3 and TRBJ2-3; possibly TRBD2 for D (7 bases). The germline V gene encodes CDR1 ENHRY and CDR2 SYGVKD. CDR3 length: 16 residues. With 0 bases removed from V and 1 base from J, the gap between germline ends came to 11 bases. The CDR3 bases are TGTGCCATCAGTGAGTCGTCCGGGGGGCGCACAGATACGCAGTATTTT. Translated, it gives CAISESSGGRTDTQYF.

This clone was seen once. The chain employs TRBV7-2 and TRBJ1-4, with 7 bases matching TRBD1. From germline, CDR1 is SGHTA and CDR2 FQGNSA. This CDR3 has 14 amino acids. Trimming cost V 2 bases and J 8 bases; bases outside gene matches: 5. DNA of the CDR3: TGTGCCAGCAGCTTATCAGGGGGTAGGGAAAAACTGTTTTTT. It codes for CASSLSGGREKLFF.

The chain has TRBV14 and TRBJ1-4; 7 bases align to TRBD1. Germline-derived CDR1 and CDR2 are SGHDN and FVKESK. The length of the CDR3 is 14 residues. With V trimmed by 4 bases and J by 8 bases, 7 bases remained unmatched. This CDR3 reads CASSPRQGGEKLFF. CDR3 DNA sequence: TGTGCCAGCAGCCCTCGACAGGGTGGCGAAAAACTGTTTTTT. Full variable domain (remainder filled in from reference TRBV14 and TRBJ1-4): EAGVTQFPSHSVIEKGQTVTLRCDPISGHDNLYWYRRVMGKEIKFLLHFVKESKQDESGMPNNRFLAERTGGTYSTLKVQPAELEDSGVYFCASSPRQGGEKLFFGSGTQLSVL.

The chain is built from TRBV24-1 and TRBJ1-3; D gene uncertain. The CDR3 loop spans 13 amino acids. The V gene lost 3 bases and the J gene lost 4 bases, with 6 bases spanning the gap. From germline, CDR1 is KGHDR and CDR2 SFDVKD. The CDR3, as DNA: TGTGCCACCAGTGATCAAGCCGGAAACACCATATATTTT. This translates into CATSDQAGNTIYF.

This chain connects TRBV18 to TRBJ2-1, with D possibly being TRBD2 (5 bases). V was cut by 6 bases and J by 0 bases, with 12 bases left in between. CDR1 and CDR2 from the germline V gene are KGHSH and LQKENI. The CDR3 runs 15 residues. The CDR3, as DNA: TGTGCCAGCTCTTCGGGGATCAGCTCCTACAATGAGCAGTTCTTC. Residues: CASSSGISSYNEQFF.

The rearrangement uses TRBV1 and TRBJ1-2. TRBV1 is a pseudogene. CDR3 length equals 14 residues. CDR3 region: CTSSQDSPPGGYTF. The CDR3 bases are TGCACCAGCAGCCAAGATAGTCCACCGGGTGGCTACACCTTC.

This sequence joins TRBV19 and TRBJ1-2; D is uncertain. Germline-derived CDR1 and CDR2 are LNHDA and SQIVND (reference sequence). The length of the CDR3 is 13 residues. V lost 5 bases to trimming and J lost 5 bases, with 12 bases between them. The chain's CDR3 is CASSQALLYGYTF. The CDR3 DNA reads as TGTGCCAGTAGTCAGGCTCTGCTGTATGGCTACACCTTC.

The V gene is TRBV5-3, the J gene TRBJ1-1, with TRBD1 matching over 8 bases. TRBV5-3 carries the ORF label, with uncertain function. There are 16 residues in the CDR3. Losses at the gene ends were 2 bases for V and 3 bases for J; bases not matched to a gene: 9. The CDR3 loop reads CARSFSPRGRDTEAFF. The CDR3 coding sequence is TGTGCCAGAAGCTTCTCCCCCAGGGGGCGCGACACTGAAGCTTTCTTT.

The CDR3 nucleotides are TGTGCCAGCAGTTATGTTGCAGGGAACTCCTACAATGAGCAGTTCTTC. It is translated as CASSYVAGNSYNEQFF. The V call is TRBV6-4, the J call TRBJ2-1; TRBD1 is a possible D gene (5 bases). The germline gives CDR1 MRHNA, CDR2 SNTAGT. Trimming took off 5 bases at V and 0 bases at J, with 14 bases between the two ends. The CDR3 totals 16 residues.